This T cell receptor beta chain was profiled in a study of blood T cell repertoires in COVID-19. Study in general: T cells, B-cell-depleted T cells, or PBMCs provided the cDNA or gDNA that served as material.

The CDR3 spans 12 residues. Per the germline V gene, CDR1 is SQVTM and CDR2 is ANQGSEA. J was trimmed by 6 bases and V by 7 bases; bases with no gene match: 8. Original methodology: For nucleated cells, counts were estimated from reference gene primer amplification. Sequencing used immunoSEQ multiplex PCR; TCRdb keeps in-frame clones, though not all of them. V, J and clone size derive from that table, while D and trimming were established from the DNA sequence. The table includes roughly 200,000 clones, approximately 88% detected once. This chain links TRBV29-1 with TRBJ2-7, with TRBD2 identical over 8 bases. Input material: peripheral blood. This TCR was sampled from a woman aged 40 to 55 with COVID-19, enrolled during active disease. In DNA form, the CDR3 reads TGCAGCGCATTGGGACTAGACGGCGAGCAGTACTTC. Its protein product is CSALGLDGEQYF.